This TCR beta chain was retrieved from a study of control samples from healthy donors and cancer patients. Some clones are missing from TCRdb's copy, which holds only in-frame ones; the method was immunoSEQ multiplex PCR. Of 150,000 to 200,000 clones listed, approximately 94% are singletons. The V gene lost 3 bases and the J gene lost 7 bases, with 16 bases spanning the gap. The CDR3 is made up of 16 amino acids. Germline lookup yields CDR1 SNHLY and CDR2 FYNNEI. Sequencing used PBMCs. The chain joins TRBV2 to TRBJ1-6; D perhaps matches TRBD1 (5 bases). This TCR was sampled from a man aged 60-69 years with colorectal cancer. DNA for the CDR3: TGTGCCAGCAGTGATGGGCCAGGGCGGTTGAATTCACCCCTCCACTTT. Translating it yields CASSDGPGRLNSPLHF.